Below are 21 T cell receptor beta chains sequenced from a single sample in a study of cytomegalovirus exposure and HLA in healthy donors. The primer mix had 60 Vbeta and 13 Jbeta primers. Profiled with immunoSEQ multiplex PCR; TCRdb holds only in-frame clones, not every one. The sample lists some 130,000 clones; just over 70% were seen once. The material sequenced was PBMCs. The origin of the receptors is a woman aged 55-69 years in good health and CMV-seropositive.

The CDR3 region is CASSQDIQGWYGYTF. The CDR3 coding sequence is TGCGCCAGCAGCCAAGATATTCAGGGCTGGTATGGCTACACCTTC. The genes are TRBV4-1 and TRBJ1-2; weak D call: TRBD1 (5 bases). The CDR3 loop spans 15 amino acids. V was pared by 0 bases and J by 5 bases, with 13 bases between. Germline V gene lookup returns CDR1 MGHRA and CDR2 YSYEKL.

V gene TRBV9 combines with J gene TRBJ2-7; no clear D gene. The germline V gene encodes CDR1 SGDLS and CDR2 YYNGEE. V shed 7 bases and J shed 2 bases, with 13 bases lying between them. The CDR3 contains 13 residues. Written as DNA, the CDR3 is TGTGCCAGCGGCCCCGACAACACCTACGAGCAGTACTTC. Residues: CASGPDNTYEQYF. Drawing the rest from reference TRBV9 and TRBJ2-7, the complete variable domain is DSGVTQTPKHLITATGQRVTLRCSPRSGDLSVYWYQQSLDQGLQFLIQYYNGEERAKGNILERFSAQQFPDLHSELNLSSLELGDSALYFCASGPDNTYEQYFGPGTRLTVT.

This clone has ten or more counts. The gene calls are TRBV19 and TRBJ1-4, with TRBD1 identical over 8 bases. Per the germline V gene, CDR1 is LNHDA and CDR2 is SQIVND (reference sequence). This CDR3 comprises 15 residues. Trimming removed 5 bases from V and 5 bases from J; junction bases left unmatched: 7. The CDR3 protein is CASSLRWTGNEKLFF. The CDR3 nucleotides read TGTGCCAGTAGTCTTCGTTGGACAGGGAATGAAAAACTGTTTTTT.

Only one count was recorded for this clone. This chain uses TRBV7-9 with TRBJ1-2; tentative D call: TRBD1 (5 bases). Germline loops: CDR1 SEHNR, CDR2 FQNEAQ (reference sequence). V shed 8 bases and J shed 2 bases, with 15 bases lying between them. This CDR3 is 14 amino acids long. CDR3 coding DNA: TGTGCCAGCCGCCCCGGGGGTTCAAACTATGGCTACACCTTC. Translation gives CASRPGGSNYGYTF.

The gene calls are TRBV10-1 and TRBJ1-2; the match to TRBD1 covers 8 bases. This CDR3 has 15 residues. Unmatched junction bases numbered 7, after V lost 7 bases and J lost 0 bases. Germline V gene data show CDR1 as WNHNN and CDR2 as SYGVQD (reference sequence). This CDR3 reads CASKLRDRPNYGYTF. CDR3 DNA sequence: TGCGCCAGCAAACTTCGGGACAGGCCTAACTATGGCTACACCTTC.

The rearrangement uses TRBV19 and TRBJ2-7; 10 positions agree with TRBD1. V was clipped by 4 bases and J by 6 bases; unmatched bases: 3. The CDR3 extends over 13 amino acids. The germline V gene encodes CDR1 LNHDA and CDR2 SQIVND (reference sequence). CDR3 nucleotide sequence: TGTGCCAGTAGTAAGGACAGGGGGGGCGAGCAGTACTTC. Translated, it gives CASSKDRGGEQYF.

Here the CDR3 reads CASSRDRGPSGANVLTF. The CDR3 bases are TGCGCCAGCAGCCGGGACAGGGGACCCTCTGGGGCCAACGTCCTGACTTTC. V usage is TRBV5-1 and J usage is TRBJ2-6; 10 nucleotides match TRBD1. Germline assignment: CDR1 SGHRS and CDR2 YFSETQ. The V gene end was trimmed by 4 bases and the J gene end by 0 bases; junction bases not matched to a gene: 4. The CDR3 sequence is 17 residues long.

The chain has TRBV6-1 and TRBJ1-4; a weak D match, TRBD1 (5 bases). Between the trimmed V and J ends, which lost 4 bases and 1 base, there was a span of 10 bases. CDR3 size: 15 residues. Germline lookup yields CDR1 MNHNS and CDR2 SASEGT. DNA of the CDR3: TGTGCCAGCAGTGCAGGGATGGTAACTAATGAAAAACTGTTTTTT. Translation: CASSAGMVTNEKLFF.

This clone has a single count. CDR3 coding DNA: TGCGCCAGCAGCCGAGGGGACAGGGGCTTCAGCACAGATACGCAGTATTTT. It encodes CASSRGDRGFSTDTQYF. This sequence joins TRBV4-1 and TRBJ2-3; 10 bases are a match to TRBD1. This CDR3 spans 17 amino acids. Losses at the gene ends were 4 bases for V and 0 bases for J; bases not matched to a gene: 7. Germline CDR1 and CDR2: MGHRA and YSYEKL.

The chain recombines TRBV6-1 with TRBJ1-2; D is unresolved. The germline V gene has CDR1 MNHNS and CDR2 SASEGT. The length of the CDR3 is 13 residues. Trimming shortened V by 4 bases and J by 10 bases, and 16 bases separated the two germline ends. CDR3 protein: CASSASGGSTYTF. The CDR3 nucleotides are TGTGCCAGCAGTGCTAGTGGAGGCAGTACCTACACCTTC.

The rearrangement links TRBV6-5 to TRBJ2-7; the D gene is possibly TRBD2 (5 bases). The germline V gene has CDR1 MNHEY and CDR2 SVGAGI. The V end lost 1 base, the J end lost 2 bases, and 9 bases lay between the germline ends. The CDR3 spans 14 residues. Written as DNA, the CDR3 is TGTGCCAGCAGTTACTTCGGGGTTACCTACGAGCAGTACTTC. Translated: CASSYFGVTYEQYF.

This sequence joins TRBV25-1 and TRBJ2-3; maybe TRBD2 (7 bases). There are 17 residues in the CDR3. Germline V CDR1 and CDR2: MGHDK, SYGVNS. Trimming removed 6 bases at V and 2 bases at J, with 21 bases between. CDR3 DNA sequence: TGTGCCAGCAGCCCGCCCCGCGGGCGGGGGCACACAGATACGCAGTATTTT. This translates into CASSPPRGRGHTDTQYF.

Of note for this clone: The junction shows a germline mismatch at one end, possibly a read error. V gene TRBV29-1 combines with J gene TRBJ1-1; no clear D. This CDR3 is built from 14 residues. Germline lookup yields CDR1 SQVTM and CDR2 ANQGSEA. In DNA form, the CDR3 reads TGCGGCGTTGAAAGTGGTTCGAGCGAGACTGAAGCTTTCTTT. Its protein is CGVESGSSETEAFF. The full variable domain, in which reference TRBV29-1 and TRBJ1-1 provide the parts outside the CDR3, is SAVISQKPSRDICQRGTSLTIQCQVDSQVTMMFWYRQQPGQSLTLIATANQGSEATYESGFVIDKFPISRPNLTFSTLTVSNMSPEDSSIYLCGVESGSSETEAFFGQGTRLTVV.

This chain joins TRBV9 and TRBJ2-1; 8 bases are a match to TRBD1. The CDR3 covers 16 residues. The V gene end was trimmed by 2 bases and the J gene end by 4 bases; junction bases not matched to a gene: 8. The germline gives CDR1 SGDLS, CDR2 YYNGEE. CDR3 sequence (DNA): TGTGCCAGCAGCGTCTCAGGGGGCCCAAGGTACAATGAGCAGTTCTTC. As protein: CASSVSGGPRYNEQFF.

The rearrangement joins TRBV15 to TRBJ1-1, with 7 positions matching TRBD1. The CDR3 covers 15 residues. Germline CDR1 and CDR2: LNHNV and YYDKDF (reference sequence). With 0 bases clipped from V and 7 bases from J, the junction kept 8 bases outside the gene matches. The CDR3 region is CATSRDGQVYNEAFF. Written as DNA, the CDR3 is TGTGCCACCAGCAGAGATGGACAGGTCTACAATGAAGCTTTCTTT.

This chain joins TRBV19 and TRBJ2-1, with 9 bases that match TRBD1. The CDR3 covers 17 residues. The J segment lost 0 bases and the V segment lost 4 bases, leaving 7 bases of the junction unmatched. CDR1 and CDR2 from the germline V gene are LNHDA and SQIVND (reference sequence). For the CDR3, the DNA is TGTGCCAGTAGTAACCCATGGACAGGGGTCTCCTACAATGAGCAGTTCTTC. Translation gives CASSNPWTGVSYNEQFF.

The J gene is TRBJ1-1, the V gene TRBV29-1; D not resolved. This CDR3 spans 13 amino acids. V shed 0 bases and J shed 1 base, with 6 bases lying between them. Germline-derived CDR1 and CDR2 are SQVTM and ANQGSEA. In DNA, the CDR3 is TGCAGCGTTGAAGATCACGGGAACACTGAAGCTTTCTTT. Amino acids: CSVEDHGNTEAFF.

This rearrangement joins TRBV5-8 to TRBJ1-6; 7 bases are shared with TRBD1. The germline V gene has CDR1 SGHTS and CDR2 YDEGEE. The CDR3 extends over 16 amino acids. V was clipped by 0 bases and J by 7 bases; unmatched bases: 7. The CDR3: CASSLAETGWNSPLHF. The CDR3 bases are TGTGCCAGCAGCTTGGCCGAGACAGGGTGGAATTCACCCCTCCACTTT.

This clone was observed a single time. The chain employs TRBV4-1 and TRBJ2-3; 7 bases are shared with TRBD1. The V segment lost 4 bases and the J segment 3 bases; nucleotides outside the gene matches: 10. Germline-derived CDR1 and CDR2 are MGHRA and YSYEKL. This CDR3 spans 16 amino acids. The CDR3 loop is CASSPQGIEATDTQYF. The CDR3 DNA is TGCGCCAGCAGCCCACAGGGGATCGAGGCTACAGATACGCAGTATTTT.

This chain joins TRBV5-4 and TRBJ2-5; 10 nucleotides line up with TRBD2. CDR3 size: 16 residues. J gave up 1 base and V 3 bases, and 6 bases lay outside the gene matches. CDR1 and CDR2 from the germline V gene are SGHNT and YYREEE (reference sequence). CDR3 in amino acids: CASSSGTSAIQETQYF. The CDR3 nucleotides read TGTGCCAGCAGCTCGGGGACTAGCGCGATCCAAGAGACCCAGTACTTC.

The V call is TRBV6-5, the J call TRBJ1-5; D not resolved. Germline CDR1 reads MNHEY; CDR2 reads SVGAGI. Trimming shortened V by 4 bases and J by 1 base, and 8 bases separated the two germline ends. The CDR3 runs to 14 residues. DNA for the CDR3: TGTGCCAGCAGTTCTCAGAAGAGCAATCAGCCCCAGCATTTT. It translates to CASSSQKSNQPQHF.